The 14 T cell receptor beta chains below all came from one sample that was sequenced in a study of T cell repertoires in ileal Crohn's disease. Sequencing was performed with immunoSEQ multiplex PCR; in TCRdb, only in-frame clones are kept and a portion is missing. The sample has 13,000 to 15,000 clones, roughly 70% seen once. Source material: ileal tissue. All receptors derive from an adult with Crohn's disease.

This clone was seen once. The genes are TRBV19 and TRBJ1-5, with D perhaps matching TRBD1 (6 bases). V dropped 7 bases and J dropped 0 bases, with 25 bases sitting between them. CDR3 length equals 19 residues. Germline V lookup: CDR1 LNHDA, CDR2 SQIVND (reference sequence). The CDR3 is CASTSNTFRGTFSNQPQHF. CDR3 nucleotides: TGTGCCAGTACCTCGAATACGTTCAGGGGAACCTTTAGCAATCAGCCCCAGCATTTT. The whole variable domain, remainder taken from reference TRBV19 and TRBJ1-5, is DGGITQSPKYLFRKEGQNVTLSCEQNLNHDAMYWYRQDPGQGLRLIYYSQIVNDFQKGDIAEGYSVSREKKESFPLTVTSAQKNPTAFYLCASTSNTFRGTFSNQPQHFGDGTRLSIL.

The CDR3 reads CASRHRQGDTGELFF. The CDR3 nucleotides read TGTGCCAGCAGACACAGACAGGGGGACACCGGGGAGCTGTTTTTT. The genes are TRBV7-9 and TRBJ2-2, with 9 bases identical to TRBD1. The CDR3 sequence is 15 residues long. Germline trimming cut 6 bases from V and 3 bases from J; bases unmatched to any gene: 5. Germline values: CDR1 SEHNR, CDR2 FQNEAQ (reference sequence).

The V call is TRBV29-1, the J call TRBJ2-3, with D possibly TRBD2 on 7 matching bases. Per germline, CDR1 SQVTM and CDR2 ANQGSEA. The CDR3 loop spans 15 amino acids. The V gene lost 8 bases and the J gene lost 0 bases, with 18 bases spanning the gap. CDR3 DNA sequence: TGCAGCTCCGAGGGGGAGGGTGCTAGCACAGATACGCAGTATTTT. Translating it yields CSSEGEGASTDTQYF.

The chain couples TRBV4-1 to TRBJ2-6; maybe TRBD1 (6 bases). Germline CDR1 is MGHRA and CDR2 is YSYEKL. The V and J ends lost 4 bases and 3 bases respectively, with 13 bases between them. CDR3 length: 16 amino acids. Here the CDR3 reads CASSPVGAGGANVLTF. CDR3 coding DNA: TGCGCCAGCAGCCCCGTGGGGGCGGGTGGGGCCAACGTCCTGACTTTC.

The chain is built from TRBV27 and TRBJ2-2; D not certain. V shed 1 base and J shed 3 bases, with 9 bases lying between them. This CDR3 has 15 amino acids. CDR1 is MNHEY and CDR2 is SMNVEV in the germline V gene (reference sequence). CDR3 DNA sequence: TGTGCCAGCAGTTTATGGGCAGTAGACACCGGGGAGCTGTTTTTT. It codes for CASSLWAVDTGELFF.

The V call is TRBV6-1, the J call TRBJ1-5, with TRBD1 matching 9 bases. J gave up 7 bases and V 7 bases, and 8 bases lay outside the gene matches. This CDR3 is built from 14 residues. CDR1 and CDR2 from the germline V gene are MNHNS and SASEGT. The CDR3 region has the DNA TGTGCCAGCAATATACAGGGGGCAGGACAGCCCCAGCATTTT. This sequence encodes CASNIQGAGQPQHF.

J is TRBJ2-2 and V is TRBV4-2, with 12 nucleotides matching TRBD1. The trim removed 2 bases at V and 2 bases at J, leaving 9 bases unmatched. The CDR3 is 19 amino acids. CDR1 and CDR2 (germline): LGHNA, YNFKEQ. CDR3 region: CASSQLRDRGLLNTGELFF. The DNA of the CDR3 is TGTGCCAGCAGCCAACTTCGGGACAGGGGGCTTCTTAACACCGGGGAGCTGTTTTTT.

Comment on this clone: The sample contains more than one DNA sequence encoding this CDR3. The chain joins TRBV6-6 to TRBJ2-7; D could derive from TRBD1 or TRBD2 (5 bases each). This CDR3 has 15 amino acids. CDR1 is MNHNY, CDR2 SVGAGI, per germline (reference sequence). V lost 2 bases and J lost 0, with 11 bases in between. The CDR3 protein is CASSYGDRSSYEQYF. The DNA of the CDR3 is TGTGCCAGCAGTTACGGGGACCGAAGCTCCTACGAGCAGTACTTC.

J is TRBJ1-6 and V is TRBV5-4; tentatively, D is TRBD1 (5 bases). CDR3 length: 17 residues. The V and J ends lost 0 bases and 5 bases respectively, with 15 bases between them. The germline gives CDR1 SGHNT, CDR2 YYREEE (reference sequence). The DNA for the CDR3 is TGTGCCAGCAGCTTGGGTGGCAGGGCCCCGAATAATTCACCCCTCCACTTT. Protein: CASSLGGRAPNNSPLHF.

The rearrangement joins TRBV6-1 to TRBJ1-5, with a tentative D call TRBD1 (5 bases). CDR1 and CDR2 from the germline V gene are MNHNS and SASEGT. Deletions cut 4 bases from V and 2 bases from J, with 18 bases between. The CDR3 length is 17 residues. CDR3 sequence: CASSAVGGVAGNQPQHF. The CDR3, as DNA: TGTGCCAGCAGTGCCGTTGGGGGGGTTGCGGGCAATCAGCCCCAGCATTTT.

By share of the sample, this clone is medium-sized. The chain couples TRBV19 to TRBJ2-7; 9 bases line up with TRBD1. Germline assignment: CDR1 LNHDA and CDR2 SQIVND (reference sequence). The ends lost 5 bases at V and 0 bases at J; junction bases unmatched: 8. The CDR3 totals 16 residues. The CDR3 region is CASSPQGQGVSYEQYF. The CDR3 DNA sequence: TGTGCCAGTAGTCCCCAGGGACAGGGTGTCTCCTACGAGCAGTACTTC.

The chain recombines TRBV4-1 with TRBJ2-2; weak D call: TRBD1 (6 bases). Between the trimmed V and J ends, which lost 4 bases and 3 bases, there was a span of 12 bases. From germline, CDR1 is MGHRA and CDR2 YSYEKL. This CDR3 has 15 residues. The CDR3 coding sequence is TGCGCCAGCAGCCCCGGGACACCCTACACCGGGGAGCTGTTTTTT. Translated: CASSPGTPYTGELFF.

This clone counts as medium-sized. The chain carries TRBV6-4 and TRBJ2-1; 7 bases agree with TRBD1. The ends lost 3 bases at V and 5 bases at J; junction bases unmatched: 7. This CDR3 is 15 amino acids long. Germline CDR1 MRHNA, CDR2 SNTAGT. The DNA of the CDR3 is TGTGCCAGCAGTGAGAGGACAGGCCCTAACAATGAGCAGTTCTTC. Translated: CASSERTGPNNEQFF.

The V and J genes are TRBV23-1 and TRBJ1-1; D remains ambiguous. TRBV23-1 carries the ORF label, with uncertain function. Trimming stripped 0 bases from V and 8 bases from J, with 7 bases between. CDR3 size: 12 residues. The CDR3 DNA is TGCGCCAGCAGTCAATCGGGAAGGGAAGCTTTCTTT. Translation gives CASSQSGREAFF.